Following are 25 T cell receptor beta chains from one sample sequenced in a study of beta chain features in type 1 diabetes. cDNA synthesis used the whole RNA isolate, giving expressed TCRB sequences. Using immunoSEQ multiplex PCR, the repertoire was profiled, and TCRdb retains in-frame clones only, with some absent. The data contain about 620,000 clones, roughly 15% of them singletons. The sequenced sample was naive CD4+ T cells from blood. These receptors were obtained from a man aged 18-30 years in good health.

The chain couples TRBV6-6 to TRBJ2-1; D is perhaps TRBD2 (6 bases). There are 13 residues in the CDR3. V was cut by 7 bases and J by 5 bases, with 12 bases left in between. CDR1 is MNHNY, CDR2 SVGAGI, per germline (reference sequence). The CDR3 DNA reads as TGTGCCAGCATTCCGGGACTTAACAATGAGCAGTTCTTC. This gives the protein CASIPGLNNEQFF.

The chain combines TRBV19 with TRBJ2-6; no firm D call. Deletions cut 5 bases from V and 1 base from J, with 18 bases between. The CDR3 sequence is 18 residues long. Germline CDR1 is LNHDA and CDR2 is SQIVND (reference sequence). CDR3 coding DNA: TGTGCCAGTAGTTCCGCCGGGTCCTCCTTGTCTGGGGCCAACGTCCTGACTTTC. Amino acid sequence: CASSSAGSSLSGANVLTF.

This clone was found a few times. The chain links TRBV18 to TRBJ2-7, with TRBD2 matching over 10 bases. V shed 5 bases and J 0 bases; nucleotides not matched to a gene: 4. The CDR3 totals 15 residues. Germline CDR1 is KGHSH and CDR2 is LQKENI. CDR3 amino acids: CASSSSSGSSYEQYF. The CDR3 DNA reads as TGTGCCAGCTCATCCTCTAGCGGGAGCTCCTACGAGCAGTACTTC.

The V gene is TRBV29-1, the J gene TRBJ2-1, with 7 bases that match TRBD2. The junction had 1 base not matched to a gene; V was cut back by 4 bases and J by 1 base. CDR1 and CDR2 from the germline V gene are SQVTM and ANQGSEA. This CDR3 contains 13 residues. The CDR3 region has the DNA TGCAGCGTTGGGACTAGGTCCTACAATGAGCAGTTCTTC. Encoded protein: CSVGTRSYNEQFF.

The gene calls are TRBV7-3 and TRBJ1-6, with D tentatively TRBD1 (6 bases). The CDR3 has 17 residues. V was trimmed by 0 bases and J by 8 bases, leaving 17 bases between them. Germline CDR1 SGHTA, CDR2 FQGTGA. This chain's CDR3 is CASSLTPQGRKDSPLHF. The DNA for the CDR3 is TGTGCCAGCAGCTTAACCCCCCAGGGGCGCAAGGATTCACCCCTCCACTTT.

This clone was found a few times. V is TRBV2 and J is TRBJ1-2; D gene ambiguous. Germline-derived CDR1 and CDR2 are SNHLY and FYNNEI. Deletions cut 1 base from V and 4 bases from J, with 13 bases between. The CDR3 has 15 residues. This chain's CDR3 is CASSEGSVGSYGYTF. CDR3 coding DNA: TGTGCCAGCAGTGAAGGATCGGTCGGTAGCTATGGCTACACCTTC. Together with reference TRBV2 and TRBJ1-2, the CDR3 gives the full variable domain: EPEVTQTPSHQVTQMGQEVILRCVPISNHLYFYWYRQILGQKVEFLVSFYNNEISEKSEIFDDQFSVERPDGSNFTLKIRSTKLEDSAMYFCASSEGSVGSYGYTFGSGTRLTVV.

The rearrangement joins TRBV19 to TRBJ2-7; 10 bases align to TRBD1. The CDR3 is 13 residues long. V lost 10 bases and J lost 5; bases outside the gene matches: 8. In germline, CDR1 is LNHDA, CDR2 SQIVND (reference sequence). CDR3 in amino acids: CATRGDRGNEQYF. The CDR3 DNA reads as TGTGCCACCCGGGGGGACAGGGGAAACGAGCAGTACTTC.

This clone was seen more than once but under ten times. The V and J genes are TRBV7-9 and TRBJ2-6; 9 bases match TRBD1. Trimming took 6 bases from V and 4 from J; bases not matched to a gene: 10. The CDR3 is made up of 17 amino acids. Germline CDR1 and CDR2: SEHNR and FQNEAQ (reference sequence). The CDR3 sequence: CASSNRDRDPGANVLTF. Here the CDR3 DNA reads TGTGCCAGCAGTAACCGGGACAGGGACCCCGGGGCCAACGTCCTGACTTTC.

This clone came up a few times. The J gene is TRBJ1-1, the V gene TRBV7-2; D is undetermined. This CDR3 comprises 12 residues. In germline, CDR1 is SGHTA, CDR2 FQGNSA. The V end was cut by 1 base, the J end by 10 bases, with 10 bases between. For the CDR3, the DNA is TGTGCCAGCAGCTTAGTGAGGTCTGGAGCTTTCTTT. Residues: CASSLVRSGAFF.

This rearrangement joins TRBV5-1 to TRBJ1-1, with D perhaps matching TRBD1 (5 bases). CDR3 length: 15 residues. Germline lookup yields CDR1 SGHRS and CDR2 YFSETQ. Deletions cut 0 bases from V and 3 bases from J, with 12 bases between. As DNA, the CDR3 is TGCGCCAGCAGCTTGGAATGGGGAGGGGACACTGAAGCTTTCTTT. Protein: CASSLEWGGDTEAFF.

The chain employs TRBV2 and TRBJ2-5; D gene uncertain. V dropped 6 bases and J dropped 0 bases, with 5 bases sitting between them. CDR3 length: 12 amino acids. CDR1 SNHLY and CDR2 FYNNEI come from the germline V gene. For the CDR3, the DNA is TGTGCCAGCAGCAGTTACCAAGAGACCCAGTACTTC. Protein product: CASSSYQETQYF.

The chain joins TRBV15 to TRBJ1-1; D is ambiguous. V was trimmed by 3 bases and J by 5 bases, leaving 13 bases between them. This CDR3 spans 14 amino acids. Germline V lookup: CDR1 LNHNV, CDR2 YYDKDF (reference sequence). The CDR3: CATSRTRDETEAFF. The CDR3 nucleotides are TGTGCCACCAGCAGGACCCGTGATGAGACTGAAGCTTTCTTT.

The CDR3 loop reads CASRDPLWSYEQYF. The CDR3 bases are TGTGCCAGCAGGGACCCCCTGTGGTCCTACGAGCAGTACTTC. This chain links TRBV6-5 with TRBJ2-7, with D uncertain. This CDR3 is 14 amino acids long. V lost 6 bases and J 1 base, leaving 13 bases between the germline ends. Germline V lookup: CDR1 MNHEY, CDR2 SVGAGI.

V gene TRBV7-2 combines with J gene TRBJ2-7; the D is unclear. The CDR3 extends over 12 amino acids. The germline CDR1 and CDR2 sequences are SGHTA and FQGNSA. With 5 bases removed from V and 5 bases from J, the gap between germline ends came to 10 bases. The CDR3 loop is CASSPRSNEQYF. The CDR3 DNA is TGTGCCAGCAGCCCACGAAGCAACGAGCAGTACTTC.

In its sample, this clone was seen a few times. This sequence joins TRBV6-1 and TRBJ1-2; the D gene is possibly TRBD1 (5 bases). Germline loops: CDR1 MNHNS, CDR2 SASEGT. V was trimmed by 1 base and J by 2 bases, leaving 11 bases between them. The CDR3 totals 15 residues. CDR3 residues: CASSEGQGWNYGYTF. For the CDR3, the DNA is TGTGCCAGCAGTGAAGGTCAGGGATGGAACTATGGCTACACCTTC.

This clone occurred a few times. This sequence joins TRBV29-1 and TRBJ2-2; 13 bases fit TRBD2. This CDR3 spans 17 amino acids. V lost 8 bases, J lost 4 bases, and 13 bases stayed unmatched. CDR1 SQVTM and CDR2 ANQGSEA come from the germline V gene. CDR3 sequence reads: CSPGGLAGSGATGELFF. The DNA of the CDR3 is TGCAGCCCTGGGGGACTAGCGGGATCAGGGGCCACCGGGGAGCTGTTTTTT.

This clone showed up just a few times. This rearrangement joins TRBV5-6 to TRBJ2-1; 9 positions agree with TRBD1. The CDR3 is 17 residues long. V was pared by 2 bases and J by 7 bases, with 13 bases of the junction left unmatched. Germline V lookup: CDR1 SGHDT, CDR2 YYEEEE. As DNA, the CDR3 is TGTGCCAGCAGCTTTGGGGGCGGGACAGGGATTCTAAATGAGCAGTTCTTC. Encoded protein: CASSFGGGTGILNEQFF.

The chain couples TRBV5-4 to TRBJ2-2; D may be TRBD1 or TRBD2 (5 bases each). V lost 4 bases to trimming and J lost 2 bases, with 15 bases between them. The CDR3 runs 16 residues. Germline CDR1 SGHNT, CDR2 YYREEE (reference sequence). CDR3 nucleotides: TGTGCCAGCAGCCCCGGGACCAGCAGAAACACCGGGGAGCTGTTTTTT. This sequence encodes CASSPGTSRNTGELFF.

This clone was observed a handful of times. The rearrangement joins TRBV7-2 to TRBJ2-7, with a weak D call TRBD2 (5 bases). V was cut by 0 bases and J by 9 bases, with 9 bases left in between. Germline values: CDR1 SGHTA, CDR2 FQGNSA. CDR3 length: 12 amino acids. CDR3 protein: CASSLAGSLQYF. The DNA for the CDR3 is TGTGCCAGCAGCTTAGCGGGGAGTTTGCAGTACTTC.

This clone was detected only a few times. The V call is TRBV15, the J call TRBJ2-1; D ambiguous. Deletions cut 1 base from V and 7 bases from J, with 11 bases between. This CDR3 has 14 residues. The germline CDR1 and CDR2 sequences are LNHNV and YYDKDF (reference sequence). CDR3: CATSRGDLQNEQFF. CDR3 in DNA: TGTGCCACCAGCAGAGGTGACCTACAAAATGAGCAGTTCTTC.

Written as DNA, the CDR3 is TGTGCCAGCAGCCACCAACGGACTAGCTCAGTACAGCCCTACGAGCAGTACTTC. Its translation is CASSHQRTSSVQPYEQYF. The rearrangement links TRBV14 to TRBJ2-7; 8 positions match TRBD2. This CDR3 is built from 18 residues. The germline V gene has CDR1 SGHDN and CDR2 FVKESK. V lost 3 bases and J lost 2; bases outside the gene matches: 15. Full variable domain (rest looked up from reference TRBV14 and TRBJ2-7): EAGVTQFPSHSVIEKGQTVTLRCDPISGHDNLYWYRRVMGKEIKFLLHFVKESKQDESGMPNNRFLAERTGGTYSTLKVQPAELEDSGVYFCASSHQRTSSVQPYEQYFGPGTRLTVT.

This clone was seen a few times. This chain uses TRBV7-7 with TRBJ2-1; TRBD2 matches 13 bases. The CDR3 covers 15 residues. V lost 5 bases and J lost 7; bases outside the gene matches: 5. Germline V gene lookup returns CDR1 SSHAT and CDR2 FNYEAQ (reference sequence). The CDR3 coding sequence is TGTGCCAGCAGCCCGGGACTAGCGGGAACAAATGAGCAGTTCTTC. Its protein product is CASSPGLAGTNEQFF.

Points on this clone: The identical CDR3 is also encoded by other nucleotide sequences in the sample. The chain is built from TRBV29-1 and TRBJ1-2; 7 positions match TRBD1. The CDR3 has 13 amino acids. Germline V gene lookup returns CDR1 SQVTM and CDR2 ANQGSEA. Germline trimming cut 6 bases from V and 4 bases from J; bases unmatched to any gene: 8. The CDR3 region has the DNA TGCAGCGTGGGACAGACAGGGATCTATGGCTACACCTTC. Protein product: CSVGQTGIYGYTF.

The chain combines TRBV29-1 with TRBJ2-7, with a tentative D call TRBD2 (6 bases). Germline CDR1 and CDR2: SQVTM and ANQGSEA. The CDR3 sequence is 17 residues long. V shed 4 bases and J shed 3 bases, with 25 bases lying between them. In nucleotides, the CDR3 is TGCAGCGTTGGGGCAGTAGAGGTAGGGGCGCGGGGCTACGAGCAGTACTTC. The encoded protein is CSVGAVEVGARGYEQYF.

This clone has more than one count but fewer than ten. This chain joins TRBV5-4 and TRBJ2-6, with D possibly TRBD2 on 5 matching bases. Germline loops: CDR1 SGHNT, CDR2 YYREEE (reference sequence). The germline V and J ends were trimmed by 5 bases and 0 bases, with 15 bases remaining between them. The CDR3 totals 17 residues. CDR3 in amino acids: CASRTRTGISGANVLTF. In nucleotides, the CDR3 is TGTGCCAGCAGGACACGGACGGGGATCTCTGGGGCCAACGTCCTGACTTTC.